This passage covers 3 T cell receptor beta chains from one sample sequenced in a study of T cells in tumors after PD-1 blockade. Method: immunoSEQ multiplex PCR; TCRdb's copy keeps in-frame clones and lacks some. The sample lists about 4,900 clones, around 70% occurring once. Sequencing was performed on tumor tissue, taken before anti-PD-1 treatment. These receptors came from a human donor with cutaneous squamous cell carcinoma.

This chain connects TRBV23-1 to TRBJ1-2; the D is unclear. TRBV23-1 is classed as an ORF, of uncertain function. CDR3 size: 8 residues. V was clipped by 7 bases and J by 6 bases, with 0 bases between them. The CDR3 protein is CASNGYTF. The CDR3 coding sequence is TGCGCCAGCAATGGCTACACCTTC.

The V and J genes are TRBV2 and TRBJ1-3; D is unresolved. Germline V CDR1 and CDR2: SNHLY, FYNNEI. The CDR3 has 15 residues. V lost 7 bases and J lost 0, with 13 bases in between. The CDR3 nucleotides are TGTGCCAGCAACGCCCGGGTGAGCTCTGGAAACACCATATATTTT. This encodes CASNARVSSGNTIYF.

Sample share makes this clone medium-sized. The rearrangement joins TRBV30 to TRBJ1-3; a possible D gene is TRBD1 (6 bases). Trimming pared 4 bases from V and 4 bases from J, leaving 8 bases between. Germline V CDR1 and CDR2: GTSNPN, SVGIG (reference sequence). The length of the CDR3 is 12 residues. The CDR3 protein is CAWTGEGNTIYF. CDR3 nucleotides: TGTGCCTGGACAGGGGAGGGAAACACCATATATTTT.